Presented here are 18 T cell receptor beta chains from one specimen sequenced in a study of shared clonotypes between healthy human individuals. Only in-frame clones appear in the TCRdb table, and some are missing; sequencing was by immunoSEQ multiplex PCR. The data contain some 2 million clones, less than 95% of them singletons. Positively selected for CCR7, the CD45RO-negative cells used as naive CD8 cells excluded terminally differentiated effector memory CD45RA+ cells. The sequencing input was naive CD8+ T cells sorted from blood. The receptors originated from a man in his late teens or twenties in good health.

This CDR3 reads CASSETGMPDRGPYQPQHF. Written as DNA, the CDR3 is TGTGCCAGCAGTGAAACGGGGATGCCTGACAGGGGCCCATATCAGCCCCAGCATTTT. The chain couples TRBV6-1 to TRBJ1-5, with TRBD1 identical over 8 bases. V lost 2 bases to trimming and J lost 5 bases; unmatched junction nucleotides: 17. This CDR3 spans 19 amino acids. Per the germline V gene, CDR1 is MNHNS and CDR2 is SASEGT.

As DNA, the CDR3 is TGTGCCAGCAGCCCCTCCGGGGTCGAGCAGTACTTC. This encodes CASSPSGVEQYF. This rearrangement joins TRBV28 to TRBJ2-7; D is possibly TRBD2 (5 bases). This CDR3 is 12 amino acids long. V was pared by 6 bases and J by 6 bases, with 12 bases between. The germline V gene has CDR1 MDHEN and CDR2 SYDVKM.

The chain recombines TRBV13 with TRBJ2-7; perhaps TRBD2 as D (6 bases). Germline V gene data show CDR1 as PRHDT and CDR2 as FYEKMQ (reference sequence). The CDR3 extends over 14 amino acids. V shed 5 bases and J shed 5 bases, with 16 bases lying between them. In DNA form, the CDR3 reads TGTGCCAGCAGCCAAAGTTCGGGAGAGGACGAGCAGTACTTC. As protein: CASSQSSGEDEQYF.

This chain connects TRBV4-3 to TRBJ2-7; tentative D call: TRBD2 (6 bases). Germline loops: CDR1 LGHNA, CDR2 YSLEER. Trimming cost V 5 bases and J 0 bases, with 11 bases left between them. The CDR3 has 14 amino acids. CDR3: CASSMGGSSYEQYF. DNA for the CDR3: TGCGCCAGCAGCATGGGGGGATCCTCCTACGAGCAGTACTTC.

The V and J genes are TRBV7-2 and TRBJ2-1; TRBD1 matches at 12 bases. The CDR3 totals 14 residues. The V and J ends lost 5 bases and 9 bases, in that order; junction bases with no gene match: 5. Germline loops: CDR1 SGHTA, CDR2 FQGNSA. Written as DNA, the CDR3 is TGTGCCAGCAGCACGGGACAGGGGGCGATTGAGCAGTTCTTC. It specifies CASSTGQGAIEQFF.

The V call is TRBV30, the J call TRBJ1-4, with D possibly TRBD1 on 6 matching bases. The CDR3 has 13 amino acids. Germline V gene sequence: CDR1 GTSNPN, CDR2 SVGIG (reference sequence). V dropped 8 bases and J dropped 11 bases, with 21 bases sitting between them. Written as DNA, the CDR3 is TGTGCCACATCGGGGGCAGGGTCGGGGAAACTGTTTTTT. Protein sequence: CATSGAGSGKLFF.

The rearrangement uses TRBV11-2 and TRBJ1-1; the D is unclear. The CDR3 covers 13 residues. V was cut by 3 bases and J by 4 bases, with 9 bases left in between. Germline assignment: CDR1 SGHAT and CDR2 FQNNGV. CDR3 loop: CASSFPESTEAFF. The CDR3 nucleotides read TGTGCCAGCAGCTTTCCGGAGAGCACTGAAGCTTTCTTT.

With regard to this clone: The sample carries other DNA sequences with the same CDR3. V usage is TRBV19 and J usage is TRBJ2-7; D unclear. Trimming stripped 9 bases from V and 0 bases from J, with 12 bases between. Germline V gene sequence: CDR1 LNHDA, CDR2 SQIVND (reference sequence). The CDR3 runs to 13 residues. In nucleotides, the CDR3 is TGTGCCAGCTCGGCAGCCAGCTCCTACGAGCAGTACTTC. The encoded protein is CASSAASSYEQYF.

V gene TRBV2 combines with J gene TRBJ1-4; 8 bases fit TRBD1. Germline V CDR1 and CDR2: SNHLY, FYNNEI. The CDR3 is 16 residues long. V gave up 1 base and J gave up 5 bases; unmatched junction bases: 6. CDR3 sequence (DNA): TGTGCCAGCAGTGAAGGACAGGGGATCGGGAATGAAAAACTGTTTTTT. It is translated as CASSEGQGIGNEKLFF.

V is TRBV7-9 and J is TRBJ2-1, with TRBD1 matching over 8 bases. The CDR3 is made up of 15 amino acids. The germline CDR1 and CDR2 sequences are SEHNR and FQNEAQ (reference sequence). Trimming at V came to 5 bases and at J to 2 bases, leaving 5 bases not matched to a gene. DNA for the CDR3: TGTGCCAGCAGCCCTAGGACAGGGACCTACAATGAGCAGTTCTTC. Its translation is CASSPRTGTYNEQFF.

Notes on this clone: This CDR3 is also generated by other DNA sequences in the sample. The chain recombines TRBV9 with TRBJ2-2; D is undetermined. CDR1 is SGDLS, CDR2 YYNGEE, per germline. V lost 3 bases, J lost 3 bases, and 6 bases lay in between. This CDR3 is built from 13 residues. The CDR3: CASSARYTGELFF. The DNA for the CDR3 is TGTGCCAGCAGCGCCCGATACACCGGGGAGCTGTTTTTT.

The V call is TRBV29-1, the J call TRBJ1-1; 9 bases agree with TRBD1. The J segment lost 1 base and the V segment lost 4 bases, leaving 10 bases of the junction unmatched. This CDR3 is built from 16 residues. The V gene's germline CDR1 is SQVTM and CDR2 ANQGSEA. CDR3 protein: CSVANRGRGPNTEAFF. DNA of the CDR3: TGCAGCGTTGCAAACAGGGGGCGAGGCCCGAACACTGAAGCTTTCTTT.

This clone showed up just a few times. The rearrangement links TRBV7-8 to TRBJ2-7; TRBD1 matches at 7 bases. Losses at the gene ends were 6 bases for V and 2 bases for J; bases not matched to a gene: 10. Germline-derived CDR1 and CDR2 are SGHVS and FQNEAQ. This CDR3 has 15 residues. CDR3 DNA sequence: TGTGCCAGCAGGCAGCTTGGTCAGGGGGCCTACGAGCAGTACTTC. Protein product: CASRQLGQGAYEQYF.

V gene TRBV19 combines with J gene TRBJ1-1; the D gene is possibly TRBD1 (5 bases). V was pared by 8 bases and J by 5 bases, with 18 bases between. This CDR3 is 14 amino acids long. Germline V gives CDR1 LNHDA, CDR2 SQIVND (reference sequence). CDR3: CASGWGAGLTEAFF. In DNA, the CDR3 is TGTGCCAGTGGTTGGGGCGCAGGTTTAACTGAAGCTTTCTTT.

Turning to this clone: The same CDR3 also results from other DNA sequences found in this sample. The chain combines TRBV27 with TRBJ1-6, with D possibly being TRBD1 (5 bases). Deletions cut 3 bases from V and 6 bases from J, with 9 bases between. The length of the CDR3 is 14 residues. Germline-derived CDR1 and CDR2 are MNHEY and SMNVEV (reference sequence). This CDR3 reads CASSFGGGNSPLHF. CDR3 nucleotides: TGTGCCAGCAGTTTCGGGGGAGGTAATTCACCCCTCCACTTT.

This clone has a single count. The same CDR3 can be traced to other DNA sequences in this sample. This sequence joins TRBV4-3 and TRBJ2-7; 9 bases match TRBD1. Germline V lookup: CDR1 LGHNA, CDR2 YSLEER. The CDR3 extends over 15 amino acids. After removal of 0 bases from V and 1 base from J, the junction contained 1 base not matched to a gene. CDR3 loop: CASSQETGGSYEQYF. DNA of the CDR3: TGCGCCAGCAGCCAAGAGACAGGGGGGTCCTACGAGCAGTACTTC.

This chain's CDR3 is CASSISGLTGDEQFF. As DNA, the CDR3 is TGTGCCAGCAGCATTAGCGGGCTCACGGGTGATGAGCAGTTCTTC. The rearrangement uses TRBV9 and TRBJ2-1; 7 bases line up with TRBD2. Germline-derived CDR1 and CDR2 are SGDLS and YYNGEE. CDR3 length equals 15 residues. The trim removed 4 bases at V and 8 bases at J, leaving 12 bases unmatched.

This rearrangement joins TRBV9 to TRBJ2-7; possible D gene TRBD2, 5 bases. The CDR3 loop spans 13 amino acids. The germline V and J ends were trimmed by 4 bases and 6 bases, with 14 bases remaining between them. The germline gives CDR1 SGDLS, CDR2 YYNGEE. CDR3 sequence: CASSPEPGFEQYF. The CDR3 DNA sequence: TGTGCCAGCAGCCCCGAGCCGGGGTTCGAGCAGTACTTC.